This T cell receptor (beta chain) was obtained from a study of CD8 T cells in Susac syndrome. Study-level points and caveats: TCR sequencing and HLA analysis covered a relatively small number of individuals.

This clonotype was seen a handful of times. Its antigen is not identified. In blood CD8+ and CD4+ T cells, TCR beta underwent sequencing. Negative isolation yielded the CD8+ and CD4+ T cells, while FACS enriched the TEMRA cells. The RNA, about 0.5 to 1 ug, was put through reverse transcription using random hexamers. The authors amplified TCR beta CDR3 across 54 Vbeta and 13 Jbeta using immunoSEQ multiplex PCR. TCRdb analysed the immunoSEQ multiplex PCR reads with MiXCR anew, one entry per CDR3 protein. The sample records approximately 160,000 distinct CDR3 sequences, 93% being singletons. The receptor was isolated from a human donor in good health. The source material was CD4+ T cells from PBMCs.

The chain's CDR3 is CASSIQGAGANVLTF. The DNA of the CDR3 is TGTGCCAGCAGCATTCAGGGAGCTGGGGCCAACGTCCTGACTTTC. The rearrangement joins TRBV7-2 to TRBJ2-6; D is perhaps TRBD1 or TRBD2 (5 bases each). The germline V gene encodes CDR1 SGHTA and CDR2 FQGNSA. Between the trimmed V and J ends, which lost 5 bases and 2 bases, there was a span of 10 bases. CDR3 size: 15 residues.